This T cell receptor (beta chain) was identified during a study of lymphopenia after photon versus proton radiotherapy. Points on this clone: No antigen is known for it.

The CDR3 length is 14 residues. Trimming removed 11 bases from V and 0 bases from J; junction bases left unmatched: 4. The germline V gene has CDR1 ENHRY and CDR2 SYGVKD. Sequencing was performed with immunoSEQ multiplex PCR; in TCRdb, only in-frame clones are kept and a portion is missing. Among some 26,000 clones listed, around four fifths were seen once. Findings and limits, study-wide: In patients who died, overall survival fell as post-nadir TCR diversity dropped more. Better survival with proton therapy was suggested as possible, not demonstrated. Oligoclonal CD8+ Temra expansion after nadir drove photon patients' diversity drop. Proton therapy kept repertoires fairly stable, unlike photons, which gained effector/memory cells.

The TCR sequence derives from a woman aged 50 to 60 with pancreatic cancer. The V gene is TRBV10-3, the J gene TRBJ2-3, with TRBD2 identical over 11 bases. The sample was peripheral blood, taken from a patient treated with photon-based radiotherapy. This CDR3 reads CAARTSGSTDTQYF. CDR3 DNA: TGTGCCGCTCGGACTAGCGGGAGCACAGATACGCAGTATTTT.